This entry features one TCR beta chain sequence. Its antigen remains unknown. The data derive from a study of T cells in localized non-small cell lung cancer. Broader study findings: Within adjacent lung there appeared a median around 60 of the top 100 tumor clones.

The protocol was immunoSEQ multiplex PCR, while the TCRdb copy is restricted to in-frame clones and leaves out a portion. This table has about 52,000 clones, around 80% appearing once. The material was PBMCs, obtained before any cancer treatment. The TCR originated in a woman aged 40 to 75 with stage II lung adenocarcinoma.

This CDR3 reads CASSFPGQGDGYTF. In DNA form, the CDR3 reads TGTGCCAGCAGCTTCCCCGGACAGGGGGATGGCTACACCTTC. J is TRBJ1-2 and V is TRBV5-8; TRBD1 matches at 10 bases. The CDR3 is 14 residues long. V lost 2 bases to trimming and J lost 6 bases; unmatched junction nucleotides: 4. Germline CDR1 reads SGHTS; CDR2 reads YDEGEE.